The rows below give T cell receptor beta chains drawn from one sample of a study of a mutant IDH1 vaccine in newly diagnosed glioma. Using immunoSEQ multiplex PCR, the repertoire was profiled, and TCRdb retains in-frame clones only, with some absent. Of about 68,000 clones in the sample, 70% to 80% are singletons; the top ten hold around 8.2%. Sequencing was performed on PBMCs, taken from a glioma patient treated with radiotherapy, temozolomide or both. The receptors stem from a man over 45 with glioma. The CDR3 runs from the conserved cysteine through the conserved F or W. The D gene is left open where the match is weak. Clone size appears in some rows only: once, few, many, or a class for an expanded clone.

TRBV10-3	.	TRBJ2-5	.	CAIGTSRVETQYF	TGTGCCATCGGGACATCCAGGGTTGAGACCCAGTACTTC
TRBV7-2	.	TRBJ2-7	.	CASSDRQGGDEQYF	TGTGCCAGCAGCGACAGACAGGGAGGGGACGAGCAGTACTTC
TRBV5-6	few	TRBJ2-3	.	CASSLPQGKGQYF	TGTGCCAGCAGCTTACCTCAGGGGAAGGGGCAGTATTTT
TRBV30	.	TRBJ1-5	.	CAWSVTGGPQHF	TGTGCCTGGAGTGTAACTGGGGGGCCCCAGCATTTT
TRBV18	.	TRBJ2-7	TRBD2	CASSTLAGGDEQYF	TGTGCCAGCTCAACCCTAGCGGGGGGTGACGAGCAGTACTTC
TRBV19	.	TRBJ2-7	TRBD1	CASSQPGQTYEQYF	TGTGCCAGTAGCCAACCGGGACAGACCTACGAGCAGTACTTC
TRBV19	.	TRBJ1-2	.	CASTPQGEGYGGYTF	TGTGCCAGTACCCCGCAAGGGGAAGGGTATGGTGGCTACACCTTC
TRBV4-1	.	TRBJ1-1	.	CASSQDTFNTEAFF	TGCGCCAGCAGCCAAGATACATTTAACACTGAAGCTTTCTTT
TRBV5-4	once	TRBJ1-2	.	CASSLTGNPVRYTF	TGTGCCAGCAGCTTAACCGGCAACCCAGTACGCTACACCTTC
TRBV18	.	TRBJ2-7	.	CASSPPVQGFESEQYF	TGTGCCAGCTCACCACCCGTTCAGGGATTCGAGAGCGAGCAGTACTTC
TRBV5-1	.	TRBJ2-3	.	CASSLEGPGDTQYF	TGCGCCAGCAGCTTGGAAGGGCCTGGAGATACGCAGTATTTT
TRBV5-6	once	TRBJ2-1	TRBD2	CASSLGLAGIWEQFF	TGTGCCAGCAGCTTGGGACTAGCGGGGATCTGGGAGCAGTTCTTC
TRBV5-1	.	TRBJ2-2	TRBD2	CASRRTSGGNNTGELFF	TGCGCCAGCAGGAGGACTAGCGGGGGGAATAACACCGGGGAGCTGTTTTTT
TRBV7-2	few	TRBJ1-1	.	CASSFMAEAFF	TGTGCCAGCAGCTTTATGGCTGAAGCTTTCTTT
TRBV5-1	.	TRBJ1-1	TRBD1	CASSSATGLNTEAFF	TGCGCCAGCAGCTCGGCGACAGGGTTGAACACTGAAGCTTTCTTT
TRBV6-5	.	TRBJ2-7	.	CASRLGGEQYF	TGTGCCAGCAGGCTAGGGGGCGAGCAGTACTTC
TRBV5-4	few	TRBJ1-1	.	CASSAEGLNTEAFF	TGTGCCAGCAGCGCCGAGGGACTGAACACTGAAGCTTTCTTT
TRBV5-4	.	TRBJ2-2	.	CASSLDLTGELFF	TGTGCCAGCAGCTTGGACTTAACCGGGGAGCTGTTTTTT
TRBV5-1	.	TRBJ1-1	.	CASSRGEQRTEAFF	TGCGCCAGCAGTCGCGGTGAACAACGAACTGAAGCTTTCTTT
TRBV28	.	TRBJ2-6	TRBD1	CASFPRQGSPGANVLTF	TGTGCCAGCTTTCCTCGACAGGGGAGCCCTGGGGCCAACGTCCTGACTTTC
TRBV9	.	TRBJ2-3	.	CASSSSGHLNTDTQYF	TGTGCCAGCAGCTCCTCTGGACACCTCAACACAGATACGCAGTATTTT
TRBV7-2	.	TRBJ2-3	.	CASKPGTDTQYF	TGTGCCAGCAAACCGGGCACAGATACGCAGTATTTT
TRBV30	.	TRBJ2-5	TRBD1	CAWGQGAPLQETQYF	TGTGCCTGGGGACAGGGGGCGCCCCTCCAAGAGACCCAGTACTTC
TRBV6-1	.	TRBJ2-7	.	CASSETWDVNEQYF	TGTGCCAGCAGTGAAACTTGGGATGTAAACGAGCAGTACTTC
TRBV4-2	.	TRBJ2-1	TRBD1	CASSQRDRGTYEQFF	TGTGCCAGCAGCCAGCGGGACAGGGGTACGTATGAGCAGTTCTTC
TRBV10-3	.	TRBJ2-7	.	CALHSRVPSSYEQYF	TGTGCCTTACACAGCAGGGTCCCGAGCTCCTACGAGCAGTACTTC
TRBV7-9	.	TRBJ1-1	TRBD1	CASSGGTGGYTEAFF	TGTGCCAGCAGCGGCGGGACAGGGGGATACACTGAAGCTTTCTTT